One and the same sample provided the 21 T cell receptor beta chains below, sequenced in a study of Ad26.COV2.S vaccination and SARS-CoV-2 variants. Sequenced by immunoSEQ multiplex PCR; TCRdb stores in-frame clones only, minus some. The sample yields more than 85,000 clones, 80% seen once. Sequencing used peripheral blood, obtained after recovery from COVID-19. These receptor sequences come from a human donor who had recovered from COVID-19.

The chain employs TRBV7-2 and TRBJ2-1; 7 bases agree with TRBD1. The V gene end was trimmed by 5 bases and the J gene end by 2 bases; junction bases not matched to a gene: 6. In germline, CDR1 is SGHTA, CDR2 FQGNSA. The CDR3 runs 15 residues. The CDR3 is CASSPRQGTYNEQFF. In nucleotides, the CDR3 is TGTGCCAGCAGCCCACGACAGGGAACCTACAATGAGCAGTTCTTC.

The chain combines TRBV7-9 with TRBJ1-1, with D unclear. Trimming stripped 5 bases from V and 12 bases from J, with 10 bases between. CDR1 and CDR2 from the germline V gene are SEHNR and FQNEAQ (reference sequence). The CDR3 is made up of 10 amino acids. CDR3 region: CASSRSVSFF. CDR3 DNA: TGTGCCAGCAGCCGGAGTGTATCTTTCTTT.

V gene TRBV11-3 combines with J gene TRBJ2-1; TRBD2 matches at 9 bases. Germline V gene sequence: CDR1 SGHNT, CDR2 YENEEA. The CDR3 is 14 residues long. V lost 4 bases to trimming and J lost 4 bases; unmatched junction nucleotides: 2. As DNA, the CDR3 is TGTGCCAGCAGCTCGGGACTAGCTTACAATGAGCAGTTCTTC. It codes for CASSSGLAYNEQFF.

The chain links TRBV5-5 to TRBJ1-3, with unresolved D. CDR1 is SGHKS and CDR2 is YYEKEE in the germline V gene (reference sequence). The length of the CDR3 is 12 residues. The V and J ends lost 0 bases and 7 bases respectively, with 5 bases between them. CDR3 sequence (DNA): TGTGCCAGCAGCTTGGAGGGTAACACCATATATTTT. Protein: CASSLEGNTIYF.

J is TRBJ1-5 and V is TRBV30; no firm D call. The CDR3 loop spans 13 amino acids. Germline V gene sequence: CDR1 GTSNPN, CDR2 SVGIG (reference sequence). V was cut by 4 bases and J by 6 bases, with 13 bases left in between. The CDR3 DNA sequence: TGTGCCTGGACCCAGGCCGTAAGTCAGCCCCAGCATTTT. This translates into CAWTQAVSQPQHF.

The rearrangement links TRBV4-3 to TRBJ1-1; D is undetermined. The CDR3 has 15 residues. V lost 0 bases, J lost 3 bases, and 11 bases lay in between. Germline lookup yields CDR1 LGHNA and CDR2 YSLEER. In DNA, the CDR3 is TGCGCCAGCAGCCAAGATCGGAGGACGGACACTGAAGCTTTCTTT. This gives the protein CASSQDRRTDTEAFF.

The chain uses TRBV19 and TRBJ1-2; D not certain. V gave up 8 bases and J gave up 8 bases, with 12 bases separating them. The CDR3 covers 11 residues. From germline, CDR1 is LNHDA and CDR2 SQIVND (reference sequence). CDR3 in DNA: TGTGCCAGTGAGGAGTTGGGGGGCTACACCTTC. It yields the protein CASEELGGYTF.

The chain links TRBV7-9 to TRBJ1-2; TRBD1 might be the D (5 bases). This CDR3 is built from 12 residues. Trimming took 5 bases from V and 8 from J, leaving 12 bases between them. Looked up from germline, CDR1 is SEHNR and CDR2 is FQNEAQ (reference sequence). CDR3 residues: CASSLSGPGYTF. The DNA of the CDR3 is TGTGCCAGCAGCCTGTCAGGGCCAGGCTACACCTTC.

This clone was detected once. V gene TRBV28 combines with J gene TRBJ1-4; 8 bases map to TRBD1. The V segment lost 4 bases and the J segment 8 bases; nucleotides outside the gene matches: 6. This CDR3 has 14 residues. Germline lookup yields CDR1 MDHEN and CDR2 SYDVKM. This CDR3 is CASSSGQVKEKLFF. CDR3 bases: TGTGCCAGCAGTTCGGGACAGGTGAAGGAAAAACTGTTTTTT.

The DNA of the CDR3 is TGTGCCAGCAGCCCCGTGTTGGGAAAATCTGGGGCCAACGTCCTGACTTTC. Encoded protein: CASSPVLGKSGANVLTF. The genes are TRBV3-1 (or the pseudogene TRBV3-2) and TRBJ2-6; D gene uncertain. This CDR3 is built from 17 residues. Per germline, CDR1 LGHDT and CDR2 YNNKEL (reference sequence). Between the trimmed V and J ends, which lost 4 bases and 1 base, there was a span of 14 bases.

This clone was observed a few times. The CDR3 region has the DNA TGTGCCAGCCGGGACAGGGGAGACACCGGGGAGCTGTTTTTT. Amino acids: CASRDRGDTGELFF. The chain joins TRBV13 to TRBJ2-2, with 10 nucleotides matching TRBD1. The CDR3 totals 14 residues. The germline gives CDR1 PRHDT, CDR2 FYEKMQ (reference sequence). The ends lost 8 bases at V and 3 bases at J; junction bases unmatched: 3. Filled out from reference TRBV13 and TRBJ2-2, the complete variable domain reads AAGVIQSPRHLIKEKRETATLKCYPIPRHDTVYWYQQGPGQDPQFLISFYEKMQSDKGSIPDRFSAQQFSDYHSELNMSSLELGDSALYFCASRDRGDTGELFFGEGSRLTVL.

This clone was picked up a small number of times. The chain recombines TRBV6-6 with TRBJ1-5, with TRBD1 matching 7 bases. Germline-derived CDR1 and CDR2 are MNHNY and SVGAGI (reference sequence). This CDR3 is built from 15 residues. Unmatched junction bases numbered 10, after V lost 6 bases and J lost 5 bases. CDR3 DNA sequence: TGTGCCAGCAGAGACAGGGCTTTTCAGGATCAGCCCCAGCATTTT. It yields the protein CASRDRAFQDQPQHF.

CDR3 in DNA: TGTGCCAGCAGCCAAGGTGTGGTCGGCGTGGGCAATGAGCAGTTCTTC. Translated: CASSQGVVGVGNEQFF. The V call is TRBV3-1 (or the pseudogene TRBV3-2), the J call TRBJ2-1; D is unclear. Per the germline V gene, CDR1 is LGHDT and CDR2 is YNNKEL (reference sequence). Between the trimmed V and J ends, which lost 1 base and 6 bases, there was a span of 16 bases. CDR3 length equals 16 residues.

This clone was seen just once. The CDR3 nucleotides read TGTGCCAGCAGCCTCGTTAGCACCGGGGAGCTGTTTTTT. Its translation is CASSLVSTGELFF. The genes are TRBV9 and TRBJ2-2; the D is unclear. The CDR3 has 13 residues. Trimming pared 4 bases from V and 4 bases from J, leaving 8 bases between. Germline V gives CDR1 SGDLS, CDR2 YYNGEE.

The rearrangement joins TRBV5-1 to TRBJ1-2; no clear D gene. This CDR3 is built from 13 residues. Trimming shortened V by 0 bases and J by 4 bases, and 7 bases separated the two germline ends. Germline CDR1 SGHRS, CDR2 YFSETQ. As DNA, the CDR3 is TGCGCCAGCAGCTTGGACATAGGCTATGGCTACACCTTC. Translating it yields CASSLDIGYGYTF.

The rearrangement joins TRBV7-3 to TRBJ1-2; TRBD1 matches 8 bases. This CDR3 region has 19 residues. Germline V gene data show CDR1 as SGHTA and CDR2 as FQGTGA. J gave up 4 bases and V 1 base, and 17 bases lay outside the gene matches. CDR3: CASSLIGGVGQGATYGYTF. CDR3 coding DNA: TGTGCCAGCAGCTTAATTGGGGGAGTCGGGCAGGGGGCCACCTATGGCTACACCTTC.

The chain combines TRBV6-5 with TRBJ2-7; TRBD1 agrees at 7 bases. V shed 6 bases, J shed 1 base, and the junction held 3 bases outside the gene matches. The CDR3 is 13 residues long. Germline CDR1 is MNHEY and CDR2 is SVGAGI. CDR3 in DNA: TGTGCCAGCAGGTCGACAGGGTCCTACGAGCAGTACTTC. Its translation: CASRSTGSYEQYF.

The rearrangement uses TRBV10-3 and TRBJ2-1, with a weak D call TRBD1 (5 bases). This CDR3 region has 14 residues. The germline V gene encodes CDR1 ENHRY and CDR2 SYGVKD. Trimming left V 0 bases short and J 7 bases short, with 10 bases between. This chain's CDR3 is CAISESMAGNEQFF. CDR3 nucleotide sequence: TGTGCCATCAGTGAGTCGATGGCAGGGAATGAGCAGTTCTTC.

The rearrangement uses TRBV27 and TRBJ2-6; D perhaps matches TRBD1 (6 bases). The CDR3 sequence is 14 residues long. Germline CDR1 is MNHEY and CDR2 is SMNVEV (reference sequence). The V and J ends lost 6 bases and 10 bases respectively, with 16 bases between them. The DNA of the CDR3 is TGTGCCAGCAGGGATCAGGGACACCAGAACGTCCTGACTTTC. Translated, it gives CASRDQGHQNVLTF.

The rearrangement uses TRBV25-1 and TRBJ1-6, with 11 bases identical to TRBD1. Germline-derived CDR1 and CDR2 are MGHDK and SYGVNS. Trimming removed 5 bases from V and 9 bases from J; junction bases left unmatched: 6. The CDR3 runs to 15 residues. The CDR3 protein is CASSQTGTGGSPLHF. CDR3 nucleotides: TGTGCCAGCAGTCAAACCGGGACAGGGGGTTCACCCCTCCACTTT.

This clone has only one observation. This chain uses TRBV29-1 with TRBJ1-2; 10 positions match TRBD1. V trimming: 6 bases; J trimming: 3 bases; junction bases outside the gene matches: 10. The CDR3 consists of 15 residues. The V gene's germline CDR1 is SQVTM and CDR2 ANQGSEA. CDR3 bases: TGCAGCGTCGACGTCCCGGGACAGGGGTACTATGGCTACACCTTC. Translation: CSVDVPGQGYYGYTF.